This T cell receptor beta chain was profiled in a study of blood T cell repertoires in COVID-19. About the research overall: From the United States, Italy and Spain came samples of acute and convalescent COVID-19. PBMCs, B-cell-depleted T cells, or T cells provided the cDNA or gDNA that made up the material.

CDR1 and CDR2 (germline): ENHRY, SYGVKD. This CDR3 comprises 15 residues. V was trimmed by 6 bases and J by 1 base, leaving 15 bases between them. Authors' analysis steps: Amplification from reference gene primers served as the basis for estimated nucleated cell counts. Generated by immunoSEQ multiplex PCR, the TCRdb table keeps only in-frame clones and is missing some. V and J calls and clone size come straight from that table; D and trimming were deduced from the DNA. Of 120,000 to 150,000 clones detected, around 84% appear once; the ten largest clones hold roughly 5.4%. This receptor was obtained from a human donor in a cohort sampled during active COVID-19. The V and J genes are TRBV10-3 and TRBJ1-1; no clear D. Sequenced material: peripheral blood. CDR3 DNA sequence: TGTGCCATCAGGGATAGGAGTTGGCGGAACACTGAAGCTTTCTTT. Its protein product is CAIRDRSWRNTEAFF.